This entry is about one T cell receptor beta chain. The sample originates from a study of cytomegalovirus exposure and HLA in healthy donors. This CDR3 spans 15 amino acids. V was shortened by 1 base and J by 4 bases, with 14 bases between the two germline ends. Per the germline V gene, CDR1 is SGHDT and CDR2 is YYEEEE. The PCR made use of 60 Vbeta and 13 Jbeta primers. Data came from immunoSEQ multiplex PCR; TCRdb stores just in-frame clones and leaves some out. Its table lists around 140,000 clones. Sequencing input: PBMCs. The V gene is TRBV5-6, the J gene TRBJ1-2; the D gene is possibly TRBD1 (5 bases). This receptor was identified in a woman younger than 30 in good health and CMV-seronegative. The CDR3 is CASSLPVGGGYGYTF. As DNA, the CDR3 is TGTGCCAGCAGCTTGCCAGTGGGGGGAGGCTATGGCTACACCTTC.